This T cell receptor (beta chain) comes out of a study of blood T cell repertoires in COVID-19 (TCRdb year 2020). In the study overall: Samples from collaborators originated in the United States, Italy and Spain and spanned both the acute and convalescent phases of COVID-19. Where available, HLA class I and class II types were taken from metadata supplied by the sample provider and were not determined by assay-based typing. Subjects who had been exposed to COVID-19, were actively infected with it, or had recovered from it provided the deeply sampled blood TCRbeta repertoires that made up the dataset. Samples came from the ongoing ImmuneRACE study (first 160 participants) plus 1,254 subjects from 6 global collaborators. Sample metadata almost always included a de-identified subject ID, COVID-19 status, age in years and sex. The prospective study material was composed of cDNA or gDNA derived from T cells, B-cell-depleted T cells, or PBMCs. The repertoires were made available in a free public database intended to serve as a resource for research on the immune response to SARS-CoV-2.

A note on this clone: Its antigen remains undetermined. It has no much larger one-base neighbor in the sample; base qualities were not kept.

The germline V gene encodes CDR1 MDHEN and CDR2 SYDVKM. V drops 2 bases and J drops 4 bases, leaving 5 bases in between. From the cysteine through the phenylalanine, the CDR3 covers 12 amino acids. Just CDR3 DNA is preserved here, 36 bases in frame from base 1. The collaborating institutions used their own protocols to collect whole blood in K2EDTA tubes. For TCRbeta analysis, collaborator samples were shipped as frozen whole blood, as isolated PBMCs, or as DNA extracted from either sample type. The immunoSEQ Assay, a bias-controlled multiplex PCR, was used to amplify TCRbeta CDR3 regions from genomic DNA. As for how the authors treated the data: Within the assay, amplification of reference gene primers was used to estimate how many nucleated cells each sample contained. To quantify the absolute abundance of each unique TCRbeta CDR3 rearrangement, sequence reads were collapsed and filtered. For each sample, productive Simpson clonality was calculated by taking the square root of Simpson's diversity index across productive rearrangements. TCRdb stores this immuneACCESS table with in-frame sequences only. Part of the clones is absent; in the studies checked, under half of the shortfall reflects unresolved V genes, and no reason is known for the rest. The DNA was the basis for D and trimming; V, J and clone size are from that table. This sample holds hundreds of thousands of clones; almost 90% were observed only once. The ten largest clones take up about 1.3% of the sample.

Overall results and qualifications from the work: The quantity of clinical and demographic metadata differed by source and by participant and was supplied without curation.

The chain was built from TRBV28 and TRBJ1-1; too little of a D gene remains to name it. This TCR was recovered from an elderly man with acute or convalescent COVID-19. Material for sequencing was peripheral blood. CDR3 sequence: CASSLSATEAFF. The DNA sequence is as follows: TGTGCCAGCAGTTTAAGCGCCACTGAAGCTTTCTTT.